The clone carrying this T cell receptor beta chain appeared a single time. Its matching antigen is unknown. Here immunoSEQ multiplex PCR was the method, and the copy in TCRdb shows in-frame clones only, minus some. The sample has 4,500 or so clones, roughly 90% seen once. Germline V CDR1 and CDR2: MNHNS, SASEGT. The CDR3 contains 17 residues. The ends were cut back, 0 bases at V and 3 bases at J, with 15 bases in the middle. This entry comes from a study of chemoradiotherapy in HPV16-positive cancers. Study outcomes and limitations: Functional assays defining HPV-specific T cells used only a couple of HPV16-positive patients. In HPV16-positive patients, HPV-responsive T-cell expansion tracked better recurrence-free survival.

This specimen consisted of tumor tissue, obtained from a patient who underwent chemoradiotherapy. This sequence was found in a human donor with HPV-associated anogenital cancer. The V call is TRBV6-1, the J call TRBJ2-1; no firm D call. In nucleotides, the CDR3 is TGTGCCAGCAGTGAAGCTCTTGGCGGCACGCTCTACAATGAGCAGTTCTTC. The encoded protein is CASSEALGGTLYNEQFF.